This T cell receptor beta chain was sequenced for a study of blood T cell repertoires in COVID-19. The wider study: The United States, Italy and Spain provided the acute and convalescent COVID-19 samples. PBMCs, B-cell-depleted T cells, or T cells were the source of the cDNA or gDNA that made up the material.

Allocation to cohorts depended on clinical history reported by the participants. V trimming: 4 bases; J trimming: 4 bases; junction bases outside the gene matches: 7. Germline V lookup: CDR1 MDHEN, CDR2 SYDVKM. The CDR3 length is 15 residues. How the authors handled the data: It was from reference gene primer amplification that nucleated cell counts were estimated. Data came from immunoSEQ multiplex PCR; TCRdb stores just in-frame clones and leaves some out. D and trimming were read from the DNA, whereas the V and J calls and clone size are those reported in that table. The sample lists roughly 200,000 clones; 86% were seen once.

Sequencing was carried out using PBMCs or T cells enriched from blood (not recorded which). The sequence was obtained from a middle-aged man with acute COVID-19. The gene calls are TRBV28 and TRBJ1-5; TRBD1 agrees at 7 bases. The CDR3 nucleotides are TGTGCCAGCAGTTCCCCGACAGGGAGTAATCAGCCCCAGCATTTT. Its translation: CASSSPTGSNQPQHF.